Listed below are T cell receptor beta chains from one sample, sequenced in a study of vaccination and CD4 T cells after COVID-19. No antigen has been assigned to these receptors. TCRdb called the PCR reads again in MiXCR, with one record for every CDR3 protein. Among approximately 10,000 distinct CDR3 sequences listed, less than 80% were seen once. Source material: CD4+ T cells from blood, cultured in vitro. The receptors originated from a human donor who had recovered from COVID-19. The CDR3 runs from the conserved cysteine through the conserved F or W. D genes are given only for firm matches. Where a row states a size, it is once, few, many or the class of an expanded clone; other rows omit it.

size	V	J	D	CDR3	DNA
NA	TRBV19	TRBJ2-2	TRBD2	CASTGGRSSTGELFF	TGTGCCAGTACGGGGGGGCGCTCGTCGACCGGGGAGCTGTTTTTT
NA	TRBV18	TRBJ2-2	NA	CASSPKTRTGELFF	TGTGCCAGCTCACCTAAGACACGGACCGGGGAGCTGTTTTTT
NA	TRBV24-1	TRBJ2-1	NA	CATSDGERNEQFF	TGTGCCACCAGTGATGGGGAAAGAAATGAGCAGTTCTTC
medium-sized	TRBV2	TRBJ1-2	NA	CASSEGGQLFYGYTF	TGTGCCAGCAGTGAAGGCGGACAGCTTTTCTATGGCTACACCTTC
NA	TRBV12-3/TRBV12-4	TRBJ2-7	NA	CASSTATYEQYF	TGTGCCAGCAGTACAGCCACCTACGAGCAGTACTTC
NA	TRBV20-1	TRBJ1-2	NA	CSASAPSYGYTF	TGCAGTGCTAGCGCCCCCTCCTATGGCTACACCTTC
NA	TRBV20-1	TRBJ1-1	NA	CSAREGLDTEAFF	TGCAGTGCTAGAGAAGGGCTGGACACTGAAGCTTTCTTT
few	TRBV20-1	TRBJ2-3	TRBD2	CSARGTSGLSTDTQYF	TGCAGTGCTAGAGGGACTAGCGGGCTTAGCACAGATACGCAGTATTTT
NA	TRBV11-2	TRBJ1-5	NA	CASSLVSGPNQLQHF	TGTGCCAGCAGCTTAGTATCGGGGCCCAATCAGCTCCAGCATTTT
NA	TRBV13	TRBJ1-6	NA	CASSLSGSNSPLHF	TGTGCCAGCAGCTTAAGCGGGTCCAATTCACCCCTCCACTTT
NA	TRBV20-1	TRBJ2-7	NA	CSARDSVGDEQYF	TGCAGTGCTAGAGATAGTGTAGGGGACGAGCAGTACTTC
few	TRBV27	TRBJ1-1	NA	CATVTEAFF	TGTGCCACCGTCACTGAAGCTTTCTTT
NA	TRBV6-2/TRBV6-3	TRBJ1-4	NA	CASSYIQGLEKLFF	TGTGCCAGCAGTTACATCCAGGGTCTTGAAAAACTGTTTTTT
few	TRBV7-6	TRBJ2-1	TRBD1	CASSFYRGPYNEQFF	TGTGCCAGCAGCTTTTACAGGGGTCCCTACAATGAGCAGTTCTTC
NA	TRBV6-5	TRBJ2-5	NA	CASSYETARAQYF	TGTGCCAGCAGTTACGAGACGGCCCGGGCCCAGTACTTC
NA	TRBV20-1	TRBJ1-2	NA	CSVARGGARNYGYTF	TGCAGTGTTGCGAGGGGAGGGGCAAGAAACTATGGCTACACCTTC
NA	TRBV28	TRBJ1-2	NA	CASRGGRGNGYTF	TGTGCCAGCAGAGGGGGAAGGGGCAATGGCTACACCTTC
NA	TRBV28	TRBJ1-2	NA	CASSDEPGGQGGYTF	TGTGCCAGCAGTGATGAACCGGGAGGCCAGGGTGGCTACACCTTC
NA	TRBV29-1	TRBJ2-7	NA	CSVDKKGTNEQYF	TGCAGCGTTGATAAAAAGGGAACCAACGAGCAGTACTTC
medium-sized	TRBV7-2	TRBJ1-6	NA	CASSLERGGQSPLHF	TGTGCCAGCAGCTTAGAGAGGGGGGGGCAATCACCCCTCCACTTT
NA	TRBV6-1	TRBJ2-4	NA	CASSGGENIQYF	TGTGCCAGCAGTGGGGGGGAAAACATTCAGTACTTC
NA	TRBV7-8	TRBJ1-1	NA	CASSFKERRTEAFF	TGTGCCAGCAGCTTTAAGGAGAGGAGGACTGAAGCTTTCTTT
NA	TRBV12-3/TRBV12-4	TRBJ2-3	TRBD2	CASTLAGTSVDTQYF	TGTGCCAGCACTCTGGCCGGGACTAGCGTCGATACGCAGTATTTT
NA	TRBV30	TRBJ1-6	NA	CAWRAMGASISPLHF	TGTGCCTGGAGGGCAATGGGGGCTAGCATTTCACCCCTCCACTTT
NA	TRBV7-6	TRBJ2-6	NA	CASSPQGFGANVLTF	TGTGCCAGCAGCCCGCAGGGGTTTGGGGCCAACGTCCTGACTTTC
once	TRBV7-2	TRBJ2-5	TRBD2	CASSSTSGAQVSQYF	TGTGCCAGCAGCTCGACTAGCGGGGCCCAGGTGAGCCAGTACTTC
NA	TRBV27	TRBJ2-3	TRBD1	CASSRLRTGQITDTQYF	TGTGCCAGCAGCCGCCTTCGGACAGGCCAAATCACAGATACGCAGTATTTT
few	TRBV6-1	TRBJ1-6	NA	CASSQGGFSPLHF	TGTGCCAGCAGCCAGGGAGGGTTCTCACCCCTCCACTTT
once	TRBV4-1	TRBJ2-5	TRBD2	CASSQGTSGGRRETQYF	TGCGCCAGCAGCCAAGGGACTAGCGGGGGCCGGAGAGAGACCCAGTACTTC
NA	TRBV20-1	TRBJ2-3	TRBD1	CSALYAGTATDTQYF	TGCAGTGCTCTCTATGCCGGGACAGCAACAGATACGCAGTATTTT
NA	TRBV2	TRBJ1-1	NA	CASNLGENTEAFF	TGTGCCAGCAATTTGGGAGAGAACACTGAAGCTTTCTTT
once	TRBV24-1	TRBJ2-7	NA	CATSDRVTYEQYF	TGTGCCACCAGTGACAGGGTCACCTACGAGCAGTACTTC
NA	TRBV6-1	TRBJ1-2	TRBD1	CASSRQTGGVNYGYTF	TGTGCCAGCAGTAGACAAACAGGGGGTGTAAACTATGGCTACACCTTC
NA	TRBV20-1	TRBJ1-6	TRBD1	CSARPGTVNSPLHF	TGCAGTGCTAGACCCGGGACAGTAAATTCACCCCTCCACTTT